The 20 T cell receptor beta chains below all came from one sample that was sequenced in a study of blood T cells in healthy people across ages (dated by TCRdb to the mid-2010s). Library method: 5' RACE. TCRdb names Illumina HiSeq 2500 as the instrument used. The second PCR ran for about 7 to 11 cycles and used a J-beta primer mix along with a sample-barcoded 5' primer. TCRdb reprocessing: public reads trimmed at Q25 with fastp, clones called with MiXCR, in-frame beta chains kept. Rows with one shared CDR3 protein collapse into an entry with the most common genes and DNA. The sample yields about 970,000 distinct CDR3 sequences; just over 50% were counted once. The ten largest clonotypes hold around 21% of the sample. The sequenced material came from blood. The receptors originated from a woman aged 60-70 years in good health.

This chain connects TRBV20-1 to TRBJ2-1; 9 nucleotides match TRBD1. The germline gives CDR1 DFQATT, CDR2 SNEGSKA (reference sequence). This CDR3 is built from 15 residues. V lost 1 base to trimming and J lost 5 bases; unmatched junction nucleotides: 6. This CDR3 is CSARGGYRGHNEQFF. The CDR3 nucleotides read TGCAGTGCTAGAGGGGGGTACAGGGGGCACAATGAGCAGTTCTTC.

Note on this clonotype: A much larger clonotype is one base distant, so this may be a read error. The chain links TRBV20-1 to TRBJ2-5; TRBD2 aligns across 10 bases. The better agreement between TRBJ2-7 and the DNA end casts doubt on the J call. The CDR3 is 15 residues long. Germline values: CDR1 DFQATT, CDR2 SNEGSKA (reference sequence). CDR3 sequence reads: CSAKLAGCRGYEQYF. CDR3 sequence (DNA): TGCAGTGCCAAACTAGCGGGATGCAGGGGTTACGAGCAGTACTTC.

This chain uses TRBV6-5 with TRBJ2-3; 7 positions agree with TRBD2. V dropped 6 bases and J dropped 3; count of bases not matched to a gene: 9. CDR1 is MNHEY and CDR2 is SVGAGI in the germline V gene. The CDR3 spans 15 residues. The CDR3 DNA reads as TGTGCCAGCAGGAGACTAGCAACGGGGACAGATACGCAGTATTTT. Translating gives CASRRLATGTDTQYF.

This clonotype was counted only a few times. The rearrangement uses TRBV20-1 and TRBJ2-3; no clear D gene. The CDR3 runs 13 residues. Germline V gene sequence: CDR1 DFQATT, CDR2 SNEGSKA (reference sequence). Trimming removed 0 bases from V and 7 bases from J, with 11 bases in between. CDR3 in DNA: TGCAGTGCTAGAGATAGCCTGGGAAATACGCAGTATTTT. Translated, it gives CSARDSLGNTQYF.

The chain has TRBV5-4 and TRBJ2-7; weak D call: TRBD1 (5 bases). The ends were cut back, 1 base at V and 5 bases at J, with 13 bases in the middle. Germline V CDR1 and CDR2: SGHNT, YYREEE (reference sequence). There are 14 residues in the CDR3. The CDR3 nucleotides read TGTGCCAGCAGCTTGAGCAGGGCTCCCGACGAGCAGTACTTC. Protein: CASSLSRAPDEQYF.

The chain combines TRBV29-1 with TRBJ2-3; 12 positions match TRBD1. The germline V gene encodes CDR1 SQVTM and CDR2 ANQGSEA. Unmatched junction bases numbered 11, after V lost 4 bases and J lost 0 bases. The CDR3 contains 18 residues. In DNA, the CDR3 is TGCAGCGTTGTGTCCCCGGGACAGGGGGCGAGTAGCACAGATACGCAGTATTTT. This sequence encodes CSVVSPGQGASSTDTQYF.

This clonotype was observed many times. This chain links TRBV29-1 with TRBJ2-7; D remains ambiguous. This CDR3 has 11 amino acids. The V gene's germline CDR1 is SQVTM and CDR2 ANQGSEA. The V end lost 4 bases, the J end lost 3 bases, and 7 bases lay between the germline ends. The CDR3 loop reads CSVVSHYEQYF. CDR3 in DNA: TGCAGCGTTGTAAGTCACTACGAGCAGTACTTC.

V usage is TRBV27 and J usage is TRBJ2-3; D is unresolved. CDR1 is MNHEY, CDR2 SMNVEV, per germline (reference sequence). V was cut by 10 bases and J by 0 bases, with 5 bases left in between. CDR3 length equals 11 residues. CDR3 nucleotides: TGTGCCACGTACAGCACAGATACGCAGTATTTT. This translates into CATYSTDTQYF.

This rearrangement joins TRBV20-1 to TRBJ2-6, with a possible D match to TRBD1 (5 bases). This CDR3 is built from 15 residues. The V gene's germline CDR1 is DFQATT and CDR2 SNEGSKA (reference sequence). With 6 bases removed from V and 2 bases from J, the gap between germline ends came to 14 bases. The CDR3 here is CSARALMTGANVLTF. The CDR3 coding sequence is TGCAGTGCCAGGGCCTTAATGACTGGGGCCAACGTCCTGACTTTC.

This clonotype occurred a few times. This sequence joins TRBV5-1 and TRBJ2-3; D may be TRBD1 or TRBD2 (5 bases each). CDR3 size: 15 residues. The ends were cut back, 4 bases at V and 0 bases at J, with 12 bases in the middle. CDR1 and CDR2 (germline): SGHRS, YFSETQ. This CDR3 reads CASSQRTSSTDTQYF. The CDR3 DNA reads TGCGCCAGCAGCCAGCGGACATCTAGCACAGATACGCAGTATTTT.

The rearrangement joins TRBV5-1 to TRBJ2-7; D not resolved. The CDR3 sequence is 14 residues long. Germline CDR1 and CDR2: SGHRS and YFSETQ. Trimming shortened V by 4 bases and J by 0 bases, and 11 bases separated the two germline ends. CDR3 loop: CASSIGGISYEQYF. CDR3 sequence (DNA): TGCGCCAGCAGCATCGGCGGAATCTCCTACGAGCAGTACTTC. The entire variable domain, with the rest obtained from reference TRBV5-1 and TRBJ2-7, is as follows: KAGVTQTPRYLIKTRGQQVTLSCSPISGHRSVSWYQQTPGQGLQFLFEYFSETQRNKGNFPGRFSGRQFSNSRSEMNVSTLELGDSALYLCASSIGGISYEQYFGPGTRLTVT.

The chain joins TRBV5-1 to TRBJ2-5; TRBD1 matches 8 bases. The germline V gene encodes CDR1 SGHRS and CDR2 YFSETQ. V shed 2 bases, J shed 4 bases, and the junction held 7 bases outside the gene matches. CDR3 size: 15 residues. CDR3 nucleotide sequence: TGCGCCAGCAGCTTCTGGGACAGGACCGCAGAGACCCAGTACTTC. Its protein product is CASSFWDRTAETQYF.

J is TRBJ2-1 and V is TRBV20-1, with D maybe TRBD1 (5 bases). The CDR3 length is 17 residues. Germline loops: CDR1 DFQATT, CDR2 SNEGSKA (reference sequence). Trimming removed 1 base from V and 13 bases from J, with 29 bases in between. CDR3 amino acids: CSARGILGQGYQETQFF. CDR3 coding DNA: TGCAGTGCTAGAGGAATATTGGGGCAGGGTTACCAAGAGACCCAGTTCTTC.

The chain has TRBV27 and TRBJ2-3; 7 bases align to TRBD1. V lost 1 base to trimming and J lost 3 bases; unmatched junction nucleotides: 7. Germline CDR1 reads MNHEY; CDR2 reads SMNVEV (reference sequence). There are 16 residues in the CDR3. CDR3 coding DNA: TGTGCCAGCAGTTTATTGACAGGGCGAAGGACAGATACGCAGTATTTT. As protein: CASSLLTGRRTDTQYF.

This clonotype was recorded many times. The chain combines TRBV7-2 with TRBJ2-1, with unresolved D. The germline V and J ends were trimmed by 5 bases and 5 bases, with 4 bases remaining between them. Looked up from germline, CDR1 is SGHTA and CDR2 is FQGNSA. The CDR3 sequence is 11 residues long. CDR3 bases: TGTGCCAGCAGCCCACACAATGAGCAGTTCTTC. Translating it yields CASSPHNEQFF.

The chain employs TRBV9 and TRBJ2-4; 13 nucleotides agree with TRBD2. With the DNA end fitting TRBJ2-7 better, the J assignment may be wrong. Germline-derived CDR1 and CDR2 are SGDLS and YYNGEE. The CDR3 runs 15 residues. CDR3 amino acids: CASSPRTSGSLEQYF. Written as DNA, the CDR3 is TGTGCCAGCAGCCCACGGACTAGCGGGAGTCTCGAGCAGTACTTC.

CDR3 residues: CASSAVSGNEQFF. As DNA, the CDR3 is TGTGCCAGCAGCGCCGTGTCGGGTAATGAGCAGTTCTTC. The chain couples TRBV7-2 to TRBJ2-1; D call uncertain. V was pared by 5 bases and J by 7 bases, with 12 bases between. The CDR3 consists of 13 residues. Germline CDR1 is SGHTA and CDR2 is FQGNSA.

This chain uses TRBV6-6 with TRBJ2-5; D may match TRBD1 or TRBD2 (5 bases each). Germline CDR1 reads MNHNY; CDR2 reads SVGAGI (reference sequence). The germline V and J ends were trimmed by 4 bases and 2 bases, with 11 bases remaining between them. The CDR3 runs 14 residues. CDR3 in amino acids: CASSWGWGQETQYF. In DNA form, the CDR3 reads TGTGCCAGCAGTTGGGGTTGGGGGCAAGAGACCCAGTACTTC.

There are a few counts of this clonotype. The chain employs TRBV9 and TRBJ2-3; a weak D match, TRBD2 (5 bases). Per the germline V gene, CDR1 is SGDLS and CDR2 is YYNGEE. V dropped 2 bases and J dropped 8 bases, with 12 bases sitting between them. The CDR3 consists of 13 residues. The CDR3 loop is CASSVDFRGTQYF. DNA of the CDR3: TGTGCCAGCAGCGTGGACTTCCGGGGTACGCAGTATTTT.

The sample holds a few counts of this clonotype. This chain uses TRBV14 with TRBJ1-2, with 8 bases fitting TRBD1. Germline loops: CDR1 SGHDN, CDR2 FVKESK. V dropped 8 bases and J dropped 6; count of bases not matched to a gene: 14. This CDR3 comprises 15 residues. The CDR3 region is CASAELMDREDGYTF. The CDR3 region has the DNA TGTGCCAGCGCCGAACTCATGGACAGGGAGGATGGCTACACCTTC.